This TCR beta chain comes out of a study of shared T cell receptors in the human thymus. TCRdb keeps only in-frame clones here, not all; method: immunoSEQ multiplex PCR. Here the sample spans some 660,000 clones, 87% being singletons. Note on this clone: Because the CDR3's place on the DNA is in doubt, the DNA is left out and the CDR3 is given as listed by TCRdb.

CDR1 and CDR2 (germline): SGHRS, YFSETQ. Termini included, the CDR3 measures 14 amino acids. The data were also submitted as part of a second study, on human thymus T cells. Per that study: Each of the donors was a healthy Finnish infant who was undergoing open corrective cardiac surgery for congenital heart defects. It was from resections taken during corrective heart surgery that the thymus tissue came. Thymic as well as blood repertoires seemed to favor certain V and J genes unevenly. Related research examined unrelated individuals and reported that their thymic repertoires overlapped highly.

Sequencing input: thymocytes. This sequence joins TRBV5-1 and TRBJ1-4. This sequence originates from a boy under two years old with a congenital heart defect. The CDR3 protein is CASSFGSGSEKLFF.